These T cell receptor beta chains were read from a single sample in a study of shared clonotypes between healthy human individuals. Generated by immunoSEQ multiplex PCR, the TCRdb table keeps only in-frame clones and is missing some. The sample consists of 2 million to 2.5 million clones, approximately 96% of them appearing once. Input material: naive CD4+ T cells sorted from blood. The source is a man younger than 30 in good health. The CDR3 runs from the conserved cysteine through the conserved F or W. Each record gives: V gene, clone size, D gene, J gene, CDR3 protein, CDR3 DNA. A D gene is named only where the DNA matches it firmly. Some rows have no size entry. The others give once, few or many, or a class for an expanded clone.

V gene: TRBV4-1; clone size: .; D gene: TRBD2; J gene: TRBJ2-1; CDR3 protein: CASSQAGQPGLAVYNEQFF; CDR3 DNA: TGCGCCAGCAGCCAGGCTGGACAGCCGGGACTAGCGGTTTACAATGAGCAGTTCTTC
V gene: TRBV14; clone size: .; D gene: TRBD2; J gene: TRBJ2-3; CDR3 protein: CASSQGGAGLPGDTQYF; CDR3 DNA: TGTGCCAGCAGCCAAGGCGGAGCGGGGTTACCGGGGGATACGCAGTATTTT
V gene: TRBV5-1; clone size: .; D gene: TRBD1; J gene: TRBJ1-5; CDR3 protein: CASSLEGASNQPQHF; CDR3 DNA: TGCGCCAGCAGCTTAGAGGGGGCGAGCAATCAGCCCCAGCATTTT
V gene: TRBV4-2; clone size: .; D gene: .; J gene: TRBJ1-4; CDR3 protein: CASSQVMGANEKLFF; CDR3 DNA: TGTGCCAGCAGCCAAGTCATGGGAGCTAATGAAAAACTGTTTTTT
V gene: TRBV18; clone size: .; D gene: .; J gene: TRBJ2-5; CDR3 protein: CASSPNAGETQYF; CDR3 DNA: TGTGCCAGCTCACCCAATGCGGGGGAGACCCAGTACTTC
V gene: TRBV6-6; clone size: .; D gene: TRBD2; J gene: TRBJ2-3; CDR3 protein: CASSPLAGGTDTQYF; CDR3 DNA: TGTGCCAGCAGCCCCCTAGCGGGAGGTACAGATACGCAGTATTTT
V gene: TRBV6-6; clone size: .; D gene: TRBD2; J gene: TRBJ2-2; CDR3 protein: CASNLAGKTGELFF; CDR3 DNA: TGTGCCAGCAATCTAGCGGGTAAAACCGGGGAGCTGTTTTTT
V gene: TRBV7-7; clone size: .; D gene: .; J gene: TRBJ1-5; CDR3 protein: CASSHAGAKFGGNQPQHF; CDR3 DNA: TGTGCTAGCAGCCACGCGGGGGCAAAGTTCGGGGGCAATCAGCCCCAGCATTTT
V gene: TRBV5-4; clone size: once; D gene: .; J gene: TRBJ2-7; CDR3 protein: CASSNGQNRDEQYF; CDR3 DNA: TGTGCCAGCAGCAATGGACAGAATCGGGACGAGCAGTACTTC
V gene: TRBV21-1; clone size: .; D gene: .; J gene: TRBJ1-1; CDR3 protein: CASSPRGHTEAFF; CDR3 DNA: TGTGCCAGCAGTCCCAGGGGGCACACTGAAGCTTTCTTT
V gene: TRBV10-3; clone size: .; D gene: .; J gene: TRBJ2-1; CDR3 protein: CAISDHGYNEQFF; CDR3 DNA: TGTGCCATCAGTGATCACGGCTACAATGAGCAGTTCTTC
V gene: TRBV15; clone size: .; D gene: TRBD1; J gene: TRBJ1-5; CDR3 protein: CATSGQGSSQPQHF; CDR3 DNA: TGTGCCACCTCGGGACAGGGTTCGAGTCAGCCCCAGCATTTT
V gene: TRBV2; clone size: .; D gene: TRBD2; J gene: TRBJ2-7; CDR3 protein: CATGTSGRGNEQYF; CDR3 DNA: TGTGCCACCGGGACTAGCGGGAGAGGCAACGAGCAGTACTTC
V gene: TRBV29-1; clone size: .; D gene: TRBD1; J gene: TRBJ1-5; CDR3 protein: CSVGQGFNQPQHF; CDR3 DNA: TGCAGCGTCGGACAGGGGTTCAATCAGCCCCAGCATTTT
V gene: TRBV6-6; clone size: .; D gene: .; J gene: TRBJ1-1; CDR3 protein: CASRQGGNTEAFF; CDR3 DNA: TGTGCCAGCAGGCAGGGAGGAAACACTGAAGCTTTCTTT
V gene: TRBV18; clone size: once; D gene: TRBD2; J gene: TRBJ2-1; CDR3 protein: CASSPGTSGTYNEQFF; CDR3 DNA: TGTGCCAGCTCACCTGGGACTAGCGGGACCTACAATGAGCAGTTCTTC
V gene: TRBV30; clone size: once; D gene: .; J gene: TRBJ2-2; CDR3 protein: CAVGSRGELFF; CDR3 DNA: TGTGCCGTGGGCTCGAGGGGGGAGCTGTTTTTT
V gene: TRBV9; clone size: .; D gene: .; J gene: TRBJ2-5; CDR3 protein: CASSVGGQQETQYF; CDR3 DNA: TGTGCCAGCAGCGTAGGAGGCCAACAAGAGACCCAGTACTTC
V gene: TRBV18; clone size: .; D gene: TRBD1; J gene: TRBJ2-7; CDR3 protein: CASSERTGGAYEQYF; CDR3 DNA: TGTGCCAGCTCAGAGAGGACAGGGGGGGCCTACGAGCAGTACTTC
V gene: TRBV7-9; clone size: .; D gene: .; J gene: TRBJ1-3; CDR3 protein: CASSFQGPTGNTIYF; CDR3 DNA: TGTGCCAGCAGCTTCCAGGGCCCCACTGGAAACACCATATATTTT
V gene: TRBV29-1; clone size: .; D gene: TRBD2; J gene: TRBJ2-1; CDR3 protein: CSVVYLLWTSGTSEQFF; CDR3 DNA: TGCAGCGTTGTCTACCTATTATGGACTAGCGGGACTAGTGAGCAGTTCTTC
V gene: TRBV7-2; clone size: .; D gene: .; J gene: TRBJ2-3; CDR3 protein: CASSLTQGRDTQYF; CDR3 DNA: TGTGCCAGCAGCTTAACTCAAGGAAGGGATACGCAGTATTTT
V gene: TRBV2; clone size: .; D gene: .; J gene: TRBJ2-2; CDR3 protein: CASNYLRNTGELFF; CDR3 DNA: TGTGCCAGCAACTACCTGAGGAACACCGGGGAGCTGTTTTTT
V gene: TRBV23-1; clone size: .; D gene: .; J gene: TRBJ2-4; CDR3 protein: CASSDRGYIQYF; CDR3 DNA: TGCGCCAGCAGTGACCGGGGATACATTCAGTACTTC
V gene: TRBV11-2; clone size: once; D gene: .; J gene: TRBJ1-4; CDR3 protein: CASSLPPMEATNEKLFF; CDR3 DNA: TGTGCCAGCAGCTTACCCCCGATGGAAGCAACTAATGAAAAACTGTTTTTT
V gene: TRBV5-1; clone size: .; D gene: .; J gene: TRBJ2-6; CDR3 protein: CASSLWSSGANVLTF; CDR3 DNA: TGCGCCAGCAGCTTGTGGAGCTCTGGGGCCAACGTCCTGACTTTC
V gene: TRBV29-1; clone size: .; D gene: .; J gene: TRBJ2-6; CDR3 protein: CSVEDRHDISGANVLTF; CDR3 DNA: TGCAGCGTTGAAGATCGGCACGACATCTCTGGGGCCAACGTCCTGACTTTC
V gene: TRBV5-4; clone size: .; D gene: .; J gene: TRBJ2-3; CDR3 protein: CASSLAPNVREDTQYF; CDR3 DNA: TGTGCCAGCAGCTTGGCCCCTAATGTGAGGGAAGATACGCAGTATTTT
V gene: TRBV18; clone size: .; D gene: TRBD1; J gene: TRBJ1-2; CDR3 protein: CASSPEGASSYTF; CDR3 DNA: TGTGCCAGCTCACCAGAGGGGGCCAGTAGCTACACCTTC
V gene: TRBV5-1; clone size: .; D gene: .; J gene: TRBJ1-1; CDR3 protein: CASRRGNTEAFF; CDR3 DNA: TGCGCCAGCAGAAGGGGGAACACTGAAGCTTTCTTT
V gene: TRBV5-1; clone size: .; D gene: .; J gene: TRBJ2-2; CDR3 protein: CASSLIQDTGELFF; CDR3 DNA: TGCGCCAGCAGCTTAATACAAGACACCGGGGAGCTGTTTTTT
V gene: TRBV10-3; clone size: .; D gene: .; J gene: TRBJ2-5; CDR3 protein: CAISSSAETQYF; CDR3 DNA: TGTGCCATCAGTAGCAGCGCAGAGACCCAGTACTTC
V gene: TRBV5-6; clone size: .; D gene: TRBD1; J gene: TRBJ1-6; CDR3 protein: CASSPGQGSYNSPLHF; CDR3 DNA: TGTGCCAGCAGCCCGGGACAGGGCTCCTATAATTCACCCCTCCACTTT
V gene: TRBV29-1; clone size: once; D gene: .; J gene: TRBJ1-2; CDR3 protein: CSAITENYGYTF; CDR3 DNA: TGCAGCGCAATTACAGAGAACTATGGCTACACCTTC
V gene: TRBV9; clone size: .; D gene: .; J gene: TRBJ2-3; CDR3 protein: CASSEIMSTDTQYF; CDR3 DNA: TGTGCCAGCAGCGAGATTATGAGCACAGATACGCAGTATTTT
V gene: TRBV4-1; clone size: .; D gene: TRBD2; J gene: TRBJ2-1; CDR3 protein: CASSSGLAGVGQFF; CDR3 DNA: TGCGCCAGCAGCTCGGGACTAGCGGGGGTGGGGCAGTTCTTC
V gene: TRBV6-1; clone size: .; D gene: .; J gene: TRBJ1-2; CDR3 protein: CASTGRDYGYTF; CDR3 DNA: TGTGCCAGCACCGGACGGGACTATGGCTACACCTTC
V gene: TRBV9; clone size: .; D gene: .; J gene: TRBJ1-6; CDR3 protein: CASSTGGVRNSPLHF; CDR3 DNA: TGTGCCAGCAGCACTGGCGGGGTGAGGAATTCACCCCTCCACTTT
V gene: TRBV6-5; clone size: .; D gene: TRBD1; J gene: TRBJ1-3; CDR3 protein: CASSTSGQGRDTIYF; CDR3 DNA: TGTGCCAGCAGTACCTCGGGACAGGGGAGGGACACCATATATTTT
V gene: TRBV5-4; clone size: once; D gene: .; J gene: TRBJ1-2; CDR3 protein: CASSLTVANYGYTF; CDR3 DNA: TGTGCCAGCAGCTTGACAGTTGCTAACTATGGCTACACCTTC
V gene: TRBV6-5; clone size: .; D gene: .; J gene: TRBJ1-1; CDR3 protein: CASSRRDTEAFF; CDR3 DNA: TGTGCCAGCAGTCGAAGGGACACTGAAGCTTTCTTT
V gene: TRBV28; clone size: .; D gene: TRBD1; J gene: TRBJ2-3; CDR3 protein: CASSLPDRTTDTQYF; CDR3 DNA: TGTGCCAGCAGTTTACCGGACAGGACCACAGATACGCAGTATTTT
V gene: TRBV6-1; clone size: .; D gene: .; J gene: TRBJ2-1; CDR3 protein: CASSERAVKSDEQFF; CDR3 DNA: TGTGCCAGCAGTGAACGGGCAGTTAAATCGGATGAGCAGTTCTTC
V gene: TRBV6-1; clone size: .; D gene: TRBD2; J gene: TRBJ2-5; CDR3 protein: CASSATSGSQETQYF; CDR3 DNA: TGTGCCAGCAGTGCGACTAGCGGGAGCCAGGAGACCCAGTACTTC
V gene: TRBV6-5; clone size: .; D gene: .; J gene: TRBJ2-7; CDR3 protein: CASSWGREQYF; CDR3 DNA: TGTGCCAGCAGTTGGGGGCGCGAGCAGTACTTC
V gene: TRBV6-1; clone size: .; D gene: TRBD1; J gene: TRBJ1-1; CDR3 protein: CARGTGGMNTEAFF; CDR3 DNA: TGTGCCAGAGGGACAGGGGGGATGAACACTGAAGCTTTCTTT
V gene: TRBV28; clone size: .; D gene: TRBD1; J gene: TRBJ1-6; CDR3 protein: CASSSLGQGGSPLHF; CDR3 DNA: TGTGCCAGCAGTTCCCTGGGGCAGGGGGGTTCACCCCTCCACTTT
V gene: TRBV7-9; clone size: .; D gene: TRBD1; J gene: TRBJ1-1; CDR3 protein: CASSPGGRLAEAFF; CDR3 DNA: TGTGCCAGCAGCCCAGGGGGCAGGTTAGCTGAAGCTTTCTTT
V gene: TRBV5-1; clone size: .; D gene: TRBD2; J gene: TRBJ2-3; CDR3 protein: CASSQTGLAGGLGADTQYF; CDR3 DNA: TGCGCCAGCAGCCAGACCGGACTAGCGGGGGGCCTGGGAGCAGATACGCAGTATTTT
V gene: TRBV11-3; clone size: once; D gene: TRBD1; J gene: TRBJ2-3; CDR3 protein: CASSLGDSRTDTQYF; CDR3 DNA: TGTGCCAGCAGCTTAGGGGACAGCCGCACAGATACGCAGTATTTT
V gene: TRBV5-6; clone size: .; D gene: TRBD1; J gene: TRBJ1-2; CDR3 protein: CASSYRDRGNYGYTF; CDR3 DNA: TGTGCCAGCAGCTACAGGGACAGGGGCAACTATGGCTACACCTTC
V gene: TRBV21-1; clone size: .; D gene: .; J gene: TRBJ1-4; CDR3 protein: CASSYGGLGTLNEKLFF; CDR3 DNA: TGTGCCAGCAGCTACGGGGGCCTCGGGACCCTAAATGAAAAACTGTTTTTT
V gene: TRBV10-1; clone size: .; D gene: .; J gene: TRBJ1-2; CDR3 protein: CASSESGTPYGYTF; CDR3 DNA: TGCGCCAGCAGTGAGTCCGGGACACCCTATGGCTACACCTTC
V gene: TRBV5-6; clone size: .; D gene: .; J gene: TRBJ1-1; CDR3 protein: CASSFGGRQVSTEAFF; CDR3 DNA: TGTGCCAGCAGCTTCGGCGGGAGACAAGTGAGCACTGAAGCTTTCTTT
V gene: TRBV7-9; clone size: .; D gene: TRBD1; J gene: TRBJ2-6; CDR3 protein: CASSLPGGPSGANVLTF; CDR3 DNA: TGTGCCAGCAGCTTACCAGGGGGACCCTCTGGGGCCAACGTCCTGACTTTC
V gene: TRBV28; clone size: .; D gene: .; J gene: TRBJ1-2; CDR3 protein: CASRTGQNNYGYTF; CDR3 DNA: TGTGCCAGCAGGACGGGACAAAATAACTATGGCTACACCTTC
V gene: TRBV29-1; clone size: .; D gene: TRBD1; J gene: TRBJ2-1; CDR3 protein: CSVEVEHRGLYNEQFF; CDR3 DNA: TGCAGCGTTGAAGTTGAGCACAGGGGGCTCTACAATGAGCAGTTCTTC
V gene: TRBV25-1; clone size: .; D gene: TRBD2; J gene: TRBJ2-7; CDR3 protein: CASSEGGGLPEQYF; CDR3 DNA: TGTGCCAGCAGTGAAGGGGGGGGTCTTCCCGAGCAGTACTTC
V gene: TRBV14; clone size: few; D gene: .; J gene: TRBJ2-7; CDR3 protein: CASSPSGGYPYEQYF; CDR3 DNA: TGTGCCAGCAGCCCGAGTGGGGGGTACCCCTACGAGCAGTACTTC